These 20 T cell receptor beta chains originate from one sample sequenced in a study of blood T cell repertoires in COVID-19. The assay was immunoSEQ multiplex PCR, and TCRdb's table has in-frame clones only and misses some. The data show roughly 250,000 clones, around 92% seen once. Input material: peripheral blood. These receptors originate from a person aged 18-29 years with COVID-19, enrolled during active disease.

The CDR3 loop is CAWSVLKDTGELFF. CDR3 DNA: TGTGCCTGGAGTGTACTCAAAGACACCGGGGAGCTGTTTTTT. J is TRBJ2-2 and V is TRBV30; unclear D gene. Germline V lookup: CDR1 GTSNPN, CDR2 SVGIG (reference sequence). Trimming left V 0 bases short and J 3 bases short, with 8 bases between. CDR3 length: 14 amino acids.

The chain has TRBV28 and TRBJ2-1, with a weak D call TRBD2 (6 bases). V lost 4 bases, J lost 7 bases, and 14 bases lay in between. Germline V gene lookup returns CDR1 MDHEN and CDR2 SYDVKM. This CDR3 region has 14 residues. As DNA, the CDR3 is TGTGCCAGCAGTTACGTCGGGGCGGGGAATGAGCAGTTCTTC. This translates into CASSYVGAGNEQFF. Looking up the rest from reference TRBV28 and TRBJ2-1 gives the full variable domain: DVKVTQSSRYLVKRTGEKVFLECVQDMDHENMFWYRQDPGLGLRLIYFSYDVKMKEKGDIPEGYSVSREKKERFSLILESASTNQTSMYLCASSYVGAGNEQFFGPGTRLTVL.

The CDR3 here is CASSWRAPPNEGTEAFF. The CDR3 DNA is TGTGCCAGCAGCTGGAGAGCACCTCCAAATGAGGGCACTGAAGCTTTCTTT. The chain combines TRBV7-9 with TRBJ1-1; D not resolved. Germline lookup yields CDR1 SEHNR and CDR2 FQNEAQ (reference sequence). The CDR3 is 17 amino acids. V lost 4 bases to trimming and J lost 4 bases, with 22 bases between them.

This clone was seen more than once but under ten times. The chain joins TRBV7-9 to TRBJ2-1; possibly TRBD2 for D (6 bases). This CDR3 contains 15 residues. Trimming shortened V by 1 base and J by 4 bases, and 11 bases separated the two germline ends. Germline V lookup: CDR1 SEHNR, CDR2 FQNEAQ (reference sequence). CDR3 region: CASSLDGRRYNEQFF. CDR3 bases: TGTGCCAGCAGCTTAGACGGGAGAAGGTACAATGAGCAGTTCTTC.

The V call is TRBV7-9, the J call TRBJ1-6; no clear D gene. In germline, CDR1 is SEHNR, CDR2 FQNEAQ (reference sequence). V was shortened by 5 bases and J by 5 bases, with 13 bases between the two germline ends. This CDR3 has 15 residues. CDR3 amino acids: CASSPRAADNSPLHF. The CDR3, as DNA: TGTGCCAGCAGCCCCCGGGCAGCGGATAATTCACCCCTCCACTTT.

The rearrangement links TRBV5-1 to TRBJ1-6; TRBD1 is a possible D gene (5 bases). The V and J ends lost 0 bases and 4 bases respectively, with 8 bases between them. CDR3 length: 15 amino acids. Germline V lookup: CDR1 SGHRS, CDR2 YFSETQ. The DNA for the CDR3 is TGCGCCAGCAGCTTGGAACGACAGTATAATTCACCCCTCCACTTT. Translation: CASSLERQYNSPLHF.

The chain links TRBV27 to TRBJ2-6; 10 nucleotides align to TRBD1. Germline V CDR1 and CDR2: MNHEY, SMNVEV (reference sequence). The CDR3 has 17 residues. The junction had 5 bases not matched to a gene; V was cut back by 6 bases and J by 0 bases. The CDR3 DNA is TGTGCCAGCAGGGAAGGGACAGGGGCCTCTGGGGCCAACGTCCTGACTTTC. This translates into CASREGTGASGANVLTF.

The rearrangement links TRBV14 to TRBJ1-6; no firm D call. This CDR3 region has 14 residues. V lost 5 bases, J lost 10 bases, and 15 bases lay in between. The germline gives CDR1 SGHDN, CDR2 FVKESK. CDR3 protein: CASSWTGRYSPLHF. CDR3 nucleotide sequence: TGTGCCAGCAGCTGGACGGGAAGGTACTCACCCCTCCACTTT.

This rearrangement joins TRBV6-1 to TRBJ2-2; TRBD2 matches at 9 bases. V trimming: 4 bases; J trimming: 8 bases; junction bases outside the gene matches: 8. Germline CDR1 and CDR2: MNHNS and SASEGT. The CDR3 consists of 15 residues. The CDR3 loop reads CASSVAGAVGGELFF. Here the CDR3 DNA reads TGTGCCAGCAGTGTAGCGGGAGCAGTGGGAGGGGAGCTGTTTTTT.

V usage is TRBV12-3 or TRBV12-4 and J usage is TRBJ2-1; a possible D gene is TRBD2 (5 bases). The CDR3 spans 12 residues. V lost 3 bases, J lost 8 bases, and 8 bases lay in between. The CDR3, as DNA: TGTGCCAGCAGTTTCATAGCGTATGAGCAGTTCTTC. As protein: CASSFIAYEQFF.

This rearrangement joins TRBV14 to TRBJ2-7; D ambiguous. The CDR3 is 13 residues long. Germline V lookup: CDR1 SGHDN, CDR2 FVKESK. V was trimmed by 5 bases and J by 1 base, leaving 9 bases between them. CDR3 region: CASSFGGSYEQYF. The CDR3 DNA reads TGTGCCAGCAGCTTCGGTGGTTCCTACGAGCAGTACTTC.

This chain joins TRBV30 and TRBJ2-3; possible D gene TRBD1, 6 bases. Trimming took off 2 bases at V and 0 bases at J, with 12 bases between the two ends. Germline V gene lookup returns CDR1 GTSNPN and CDR2 SVGIG (reference sequence). There are 15 residues in the CDR3. The DNA for the CDR3 is TGTGCCTGGAGTTTTACAGGGATAAGCACAGATACGCAGTATTTT. Protein product: CAWSFTGISTDTQYF.

The CDR3, as DNA: TGTGCCAGCAGTTTAAGGACAGGGGTTCAGCCCCAGCATTTT. Translation gives CASSLRTGVQPQHF. V and J are TRBV27 and TRBJ1-5, with 9 bases fitting TRBD1. The CDR3 runs to 14 residues. Unmatched junction bases numbered 2, after V lost 2 bases and J lost 6 bases. Looked up from germline, CDR1 is MNHEY and CDR2 is SMNVEV (reference sequence).

The chain combines TRBV11-2 with TRBJ2-3; 8 nucleotides align to TRBD1. Germline CDR1 and CDR2: SGHAT and FQNNGV. The J segment lost 5 bases and the V segment lost 4 bases, leaving 8 bases of the junction unmatched. The CDR3 spans 15 residues. The CDR3 protein is CASSSRQGRGDTQYF. The CDR3 coding sequence is TGTGCCAGCAGCTCGAGACAGGGGCGGGGAGATACGCAGTATTTT.

The chain uses TRBV5-8 and TRBJ2-5; possible D gene TRBD1, 6 bases. Trimming removed 2 bases at V and 2 bases at J, with 13 bases between. CDR3 size: 15 residues. Germline-derived CDR1 and CDR2 are SGHTS and YDEGEE. This CDR3 is CASSFGDTEQETQYF. CDR3 bases: TGTGCCAGCAGCTTTGGGGACACAGAACAAGAGACCCAGTACTTC.

This clone was seen a single time. The gene calls are TRBV9 and TRBJ2-2; 9 bases map to TRBD1. Germline CDR1 and CDR2: SGDLS and YYNGEE. The CDR3 is 16 residues long. The junction had 6 bases not matched to a gene; V was cut back by 0 bases and J by 6 bases. The DNA of the CDR3 is TGTGCCAGCAGCGTAGGGCCGGGACAGGGTCCCGGGGAGCTGTTTTTT. Translation gives CASSVGPGQGPGELFF.

The chain combines TRBV11-2 with TRBJ2-6; the D gene is possibly TRBD1 (6 bases). CDR1 and CDR2 from the germline V gene are SGHAT and FQNNGV. The CDR3 length is 16 residues. The ends were cut back, 5 bases at V and 0 bases at J, with 11 bases in the middle. CDR3: CASSLWTASGANVLTF. The DNA for the CDR3 is TGTGCCAGCAGCCTCTGGACAGCCTCTGGGGCCAACGTCCTGACTTTC.

This clone was seen only once. V and J are TRBV19 and TRBJ1-1; tentative D call: TRBD1 (5 bases). V lost 3 bases to trimming and J lost 4 bases, with 15 bases between them. The CDR3 length is 15 residues. Germline lookup yields CDR1 LNHDA and CDR2 SQIVND (reference sequence). Written as DNA, the CDR3 is TGTGCCAGTAGTATTTCAGGGAGGTTGGGCACTGAAGCTTTCTTT. Protein sequence: CASSISGRLGTEAFF.

J is TRBJ2-7 and V is TRBV7-8, with D maybe TRBD2 (5 bases). V was cut by 3 bases and J by 4 bases, with 13 bases left in between. Per the germline V gene, CDR1 is SGHVS and CDR2 is FQNEAQ. This CDR3 comprises 14 residues. This CDR3 is CASSFYGKLYEQYF. The CDR3 DNA reads TGTGCCAGCAGCTTTTACGGGAAACTATACGAGCAGTACTTC.

The chain has TRBV27 and TRBJ2-2; 7 bases line up with TRBD2. Germline lookup yields CDR1 MNHEY and CDR2 SMNVEV (reference sequence). Trimming at V came to 2 bases and at J to 3 bases, leaving 3 bases not matched to a gene. The CDR3 runs to 15 residues. The CDR3 bases are TGTGCCAGCAGTTTAGGCGGGAGCTACACCGGGGAGCTGTTTTTT. This codes for CASSLGGSYTGELFF.